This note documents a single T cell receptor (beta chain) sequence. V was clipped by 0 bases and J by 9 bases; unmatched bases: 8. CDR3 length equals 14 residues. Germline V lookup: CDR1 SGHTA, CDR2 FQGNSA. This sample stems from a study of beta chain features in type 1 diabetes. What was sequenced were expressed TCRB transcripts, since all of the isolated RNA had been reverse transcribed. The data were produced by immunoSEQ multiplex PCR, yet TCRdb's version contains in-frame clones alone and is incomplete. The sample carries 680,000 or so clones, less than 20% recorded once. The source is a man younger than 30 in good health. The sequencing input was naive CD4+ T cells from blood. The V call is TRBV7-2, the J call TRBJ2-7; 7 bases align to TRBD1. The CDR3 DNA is TGTGCCAGCAGCTTAGCGAGGGGGCTAGGACTGCAGTACTTC. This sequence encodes CASSLARGLGLQYF.